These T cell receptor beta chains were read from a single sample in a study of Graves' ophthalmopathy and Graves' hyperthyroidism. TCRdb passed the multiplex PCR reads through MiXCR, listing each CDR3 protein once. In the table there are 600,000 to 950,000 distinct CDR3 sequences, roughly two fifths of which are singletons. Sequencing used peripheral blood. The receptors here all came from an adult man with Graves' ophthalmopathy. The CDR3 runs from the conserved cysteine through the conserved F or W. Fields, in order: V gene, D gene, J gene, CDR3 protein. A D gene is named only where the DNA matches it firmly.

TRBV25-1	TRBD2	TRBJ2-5	CASTRGGSSYNEQYF
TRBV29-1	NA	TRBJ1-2	CSVVQGYGYTF
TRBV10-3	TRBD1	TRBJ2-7	CASNSGQGVYEQYF
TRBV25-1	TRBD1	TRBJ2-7	CASGEWGTGTTYEQYF
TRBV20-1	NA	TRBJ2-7	CSALGGGSTYEQYF
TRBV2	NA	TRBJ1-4	CASSEAAGGTNEKLFF
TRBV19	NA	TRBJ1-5	CASSNRVRNQPQHF
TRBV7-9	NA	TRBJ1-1	CASSLVSGRGTEAFF
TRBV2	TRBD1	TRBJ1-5	CAIANGTASNQPQHF
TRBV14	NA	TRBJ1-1	CASSALAGGAGAFF
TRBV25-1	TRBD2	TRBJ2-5	CASSFDSGGASETQYF
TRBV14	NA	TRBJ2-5	CASTRTGVETQYF
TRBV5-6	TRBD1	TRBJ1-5	CASSRDRQETQHF
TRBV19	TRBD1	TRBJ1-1	CASREYRGTEAFF
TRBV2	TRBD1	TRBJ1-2	CASYPRQGADYGYTF
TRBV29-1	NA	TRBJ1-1	CSSQRGDTEAFF
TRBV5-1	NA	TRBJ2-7	CANSLGGTYEQYF
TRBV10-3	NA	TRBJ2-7	CAIGASYEQYF
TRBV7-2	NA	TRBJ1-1	CASSKGVNTEAFF
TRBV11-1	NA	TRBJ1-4	CASSTRTASNEKLFF
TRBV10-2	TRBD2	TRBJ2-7	CAAGREGLVYEQYF
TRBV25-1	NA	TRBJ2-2	CASRLDGNTGELFF
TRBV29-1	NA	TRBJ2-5	CRNRLKTQYF
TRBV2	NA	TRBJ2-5	CASRKATREETQYF
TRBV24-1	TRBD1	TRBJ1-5	CASLSGTGNQPQHF
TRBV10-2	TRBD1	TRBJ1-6	CASSNRAGTGASPLHF
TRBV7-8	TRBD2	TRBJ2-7	CASSLGPAGGGEQYF
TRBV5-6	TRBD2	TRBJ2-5	CASSLGLAGVRETQYF
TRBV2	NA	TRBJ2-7	CASSDVGQNF
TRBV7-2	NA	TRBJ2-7	CASTDRQYF
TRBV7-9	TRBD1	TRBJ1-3	CASSPQGDGNTIYF
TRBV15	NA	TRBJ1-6	CATSRQDNSPLHF
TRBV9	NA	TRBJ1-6	CASSQDRSARGHNSPLHF
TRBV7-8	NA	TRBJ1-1	CASSLAAGYTEAFF
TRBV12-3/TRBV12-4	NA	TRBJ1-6	CASSHLGSPLHF
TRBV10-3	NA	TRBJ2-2	CAISGAPPGTGELFF
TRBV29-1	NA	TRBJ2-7	CSAEGDNEQYF
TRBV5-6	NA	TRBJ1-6	CASSFGSSYNSPLHF
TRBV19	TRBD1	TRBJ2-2	CASRHRGQTGELFF
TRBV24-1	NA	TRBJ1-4	CASRWPGEREKLFF
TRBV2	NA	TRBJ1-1	CASSDNTGNAEAFF
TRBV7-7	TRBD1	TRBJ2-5	CASSQTGAQETQYF
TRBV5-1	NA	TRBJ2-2	CASSLAGTGSNTGELFF
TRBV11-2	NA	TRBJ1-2	CASSGRTQPRGYTF
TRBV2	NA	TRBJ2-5	CASMRTWLRETQYF
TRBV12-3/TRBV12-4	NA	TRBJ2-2	CASSDRVGDTGELFF
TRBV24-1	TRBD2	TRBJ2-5	CATSDPGLAGEETQYF
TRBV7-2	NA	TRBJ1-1	CASRWTVYTEAFF
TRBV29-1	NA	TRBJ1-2	CSLGLVGDNYGYTF
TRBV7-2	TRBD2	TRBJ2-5	CASSILAGQETQYF
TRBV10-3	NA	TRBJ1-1	CAISGAVNTEAFF
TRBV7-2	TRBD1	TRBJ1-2	CASSPNRGQGGYTF
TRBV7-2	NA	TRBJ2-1	CASSLANEQFF
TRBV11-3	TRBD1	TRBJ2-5	CASSVTGGRETQYF
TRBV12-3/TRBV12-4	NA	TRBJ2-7	CASSLALGPEQYF
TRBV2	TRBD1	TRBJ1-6	CASNGQELNSPLHF
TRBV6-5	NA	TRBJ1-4	CASREQGGYEKLFF